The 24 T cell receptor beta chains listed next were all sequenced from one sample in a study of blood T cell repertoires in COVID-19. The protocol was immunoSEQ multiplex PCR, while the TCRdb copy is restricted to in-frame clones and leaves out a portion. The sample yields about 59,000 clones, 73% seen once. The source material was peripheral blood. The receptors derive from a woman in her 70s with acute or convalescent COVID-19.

CDR3 loop: CATTSDGGNEAFF. The CDR3 DNA reads as TGTGCCACTACCTCTGACGGGGGTAATGAAGCTTTCTTT. This rearrangement joins TRBV24-1 to TRBJ1-1; D might be TRBD1 (5 bases). V was cut by 10 bases and J by 7 bases, with 18 bases left in between. The V gene's germline CDR1 is KGHDR and CDR2 SFDVKD. CDR3 size: 13 residues.

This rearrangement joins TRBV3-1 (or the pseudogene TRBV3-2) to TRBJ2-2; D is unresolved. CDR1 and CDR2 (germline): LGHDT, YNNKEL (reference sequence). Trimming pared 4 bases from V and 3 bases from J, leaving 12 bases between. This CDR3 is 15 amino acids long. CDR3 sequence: CASSPFSLDTGELFF. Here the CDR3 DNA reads TGTGCCAGCAGCCCATTCTCACTGGACACCGGGGAGCTGTTTTTT.

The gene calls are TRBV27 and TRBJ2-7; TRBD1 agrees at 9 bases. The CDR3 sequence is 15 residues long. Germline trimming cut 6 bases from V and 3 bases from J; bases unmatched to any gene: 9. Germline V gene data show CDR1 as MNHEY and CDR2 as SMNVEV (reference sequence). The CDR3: CASSSGQGPYYEQYV. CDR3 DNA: TGTGCCAGCAGCTCCGGACAGGGGCCTTACTACGAGCAGTACGTC.

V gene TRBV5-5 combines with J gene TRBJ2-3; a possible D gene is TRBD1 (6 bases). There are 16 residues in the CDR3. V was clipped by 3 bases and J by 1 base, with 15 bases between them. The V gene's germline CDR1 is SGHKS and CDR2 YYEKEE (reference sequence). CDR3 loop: CASSWGQGSRTDTQYF. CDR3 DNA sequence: TGTGCCAGCAGCTGGGGGCAGGGGTCGCGCACAGATACGCAGTATTTT.

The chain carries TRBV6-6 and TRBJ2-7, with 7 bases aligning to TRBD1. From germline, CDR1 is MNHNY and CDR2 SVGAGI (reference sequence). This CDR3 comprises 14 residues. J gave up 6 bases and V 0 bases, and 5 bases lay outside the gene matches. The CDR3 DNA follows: TGTGCCAGCAGTTACTCAAAGGGGGCGGGCGAGCAGTACGTC. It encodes CASSYSKGAGEQYV.

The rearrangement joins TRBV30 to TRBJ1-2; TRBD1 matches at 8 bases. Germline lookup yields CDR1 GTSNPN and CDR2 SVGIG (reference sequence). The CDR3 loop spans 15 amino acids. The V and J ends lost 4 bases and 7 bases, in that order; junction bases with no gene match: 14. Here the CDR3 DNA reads TGTGCCTGGAATCTAATCCAAGGACAGGGTTCTGGCTACACCTTC. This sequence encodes CAWNLIQGQGSGYTF.

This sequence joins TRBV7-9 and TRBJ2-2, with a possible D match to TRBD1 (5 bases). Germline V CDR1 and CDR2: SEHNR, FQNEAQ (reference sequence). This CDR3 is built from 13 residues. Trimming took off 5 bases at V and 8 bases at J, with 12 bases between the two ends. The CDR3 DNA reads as TGTGCCAGCAGCCCAGGGTTTACAGGGGAGCTGTTTTTT. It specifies CASSPGFTGELFF.

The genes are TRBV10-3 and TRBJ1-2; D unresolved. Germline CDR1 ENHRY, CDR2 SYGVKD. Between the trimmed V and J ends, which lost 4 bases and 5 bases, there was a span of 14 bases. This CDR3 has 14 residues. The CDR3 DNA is TGTGCCATCAGTGGAGGCGGACGGGAATATGGCTACACCTTC. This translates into CAISGGGREYGYTF.

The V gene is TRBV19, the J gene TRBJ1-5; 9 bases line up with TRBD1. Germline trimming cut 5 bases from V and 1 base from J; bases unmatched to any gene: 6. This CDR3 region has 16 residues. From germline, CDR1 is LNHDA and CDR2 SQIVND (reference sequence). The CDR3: CASSPRGQGSNQPQHF. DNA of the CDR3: TGTGCCAGTAGTCCCCGGGGACAGGGCAGCAATCAGCCCCAGCATTTT. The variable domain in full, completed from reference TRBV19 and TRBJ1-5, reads DGGITQSPKYLFRKEGQNVTLSCEQNLNHDAMYWYRQDPGQGLRLIYYSQIVNDFQKGDIAEGYSVSREKKESFPLTVTSAQKNPTAFYLCASSPRGQGSNQPQHFGDGTRLSIL.

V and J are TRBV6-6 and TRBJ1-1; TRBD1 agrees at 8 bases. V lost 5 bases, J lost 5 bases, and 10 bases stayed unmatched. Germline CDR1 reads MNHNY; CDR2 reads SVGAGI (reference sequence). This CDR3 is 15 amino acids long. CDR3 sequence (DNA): TGTGCCAGCAGTCCCCTAGGACAGGGAAATACTGAAGCTTTCTTT. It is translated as CASSPLGQGNTEAFF.

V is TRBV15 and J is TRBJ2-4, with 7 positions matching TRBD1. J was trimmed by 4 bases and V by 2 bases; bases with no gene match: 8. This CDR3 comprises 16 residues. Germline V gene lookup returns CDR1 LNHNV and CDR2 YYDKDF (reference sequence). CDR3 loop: CATSRLPGTVKNIQYF. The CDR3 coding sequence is TGTGCCACCAGCAGACTTCCCGGGACAGTAAAAAACATTCAGTACTTC. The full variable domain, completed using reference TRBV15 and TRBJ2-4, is DAMVIQNPRYQVTQFGKPVTLSCSQTLNHNVMYWYQQKSSQAPKLLFHYYDKDFNNEADTPDNFQSRRPNTSFCFLDIRSPGLGDTAMYLCATSRLPGTVKNIQYFGAGTRLSVL.

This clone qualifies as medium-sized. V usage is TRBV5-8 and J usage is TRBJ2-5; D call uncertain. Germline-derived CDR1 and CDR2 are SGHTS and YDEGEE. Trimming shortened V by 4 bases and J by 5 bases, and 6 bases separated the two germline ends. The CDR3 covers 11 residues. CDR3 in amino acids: CASSLQETQYF. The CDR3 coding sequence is TGTGCCAGCAGCCTACAGGAGACCCAGTACTTC.

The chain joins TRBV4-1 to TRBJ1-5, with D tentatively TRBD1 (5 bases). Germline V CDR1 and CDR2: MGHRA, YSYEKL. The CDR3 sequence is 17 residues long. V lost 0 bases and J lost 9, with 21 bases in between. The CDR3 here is CASSQDTQGNPGRPQHF. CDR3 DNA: TGCGCCAGCAGCCAAGATACCCAGGGAAATCCCGGTAGGCCCCAGCATTTT.

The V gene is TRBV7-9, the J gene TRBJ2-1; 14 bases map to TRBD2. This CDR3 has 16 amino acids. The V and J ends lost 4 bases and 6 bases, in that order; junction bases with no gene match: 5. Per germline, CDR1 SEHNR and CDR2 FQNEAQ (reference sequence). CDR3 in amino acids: CASSSRLAGGLNEQFF. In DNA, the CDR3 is TGTGCCAGCAGCTCCCGACTAGCGGGGGGGCTCAATGAGCAGTTCTTC.

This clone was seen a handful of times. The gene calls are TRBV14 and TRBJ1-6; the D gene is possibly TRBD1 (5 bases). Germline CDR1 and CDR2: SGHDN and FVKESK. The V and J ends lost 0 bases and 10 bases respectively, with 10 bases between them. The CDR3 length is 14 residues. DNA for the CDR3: TGTGCCAGCAGCCAAGAAAATTGGGGCTCACCCCTCCACTTT. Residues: CASSQENWGSPLHF.

For the CDR3, the DNA is TGTGCCATCAGTACAAGACAGGGTGACACTGAAGCTTTCTTT. It yields the protein CAISTRQGDTEAFF. This chain connects TRBV10-3 to TRBJ1-1; the match to TRBD1 covers 7 bases. The CDR3 loop spans 14 amino acids. Germline trimming cut 5 bases from V and 3 bases from J; bases unmatched to any gene: 6. CDR1 and CDR2 (germline): ENHRY, SYGVKD.

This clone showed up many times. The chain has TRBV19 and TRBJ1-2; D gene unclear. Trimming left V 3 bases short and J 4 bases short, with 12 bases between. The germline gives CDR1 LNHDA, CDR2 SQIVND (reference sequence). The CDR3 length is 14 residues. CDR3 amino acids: CASSIRSLSYGYTF. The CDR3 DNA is TGTGCCAGTAGTATTCGCAGTCTCTCCTATGGCTACACCTTC.

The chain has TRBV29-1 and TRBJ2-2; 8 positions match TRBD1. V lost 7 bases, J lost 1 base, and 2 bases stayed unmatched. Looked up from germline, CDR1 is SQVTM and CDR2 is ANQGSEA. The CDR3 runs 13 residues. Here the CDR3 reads CSADRGNTGELFF. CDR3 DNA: TGCAGCGCTGACAGGGGGAACACCGGGGAGCTGTTTTTT.

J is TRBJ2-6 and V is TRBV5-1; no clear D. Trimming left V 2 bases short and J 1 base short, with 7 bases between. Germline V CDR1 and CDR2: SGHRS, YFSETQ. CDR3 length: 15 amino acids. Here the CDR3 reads CASSLSQSGANVLTF. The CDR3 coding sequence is TGCGCCAGCAGCTTATCACAATCTGGGGCCAACGTCCTGACTTTC.

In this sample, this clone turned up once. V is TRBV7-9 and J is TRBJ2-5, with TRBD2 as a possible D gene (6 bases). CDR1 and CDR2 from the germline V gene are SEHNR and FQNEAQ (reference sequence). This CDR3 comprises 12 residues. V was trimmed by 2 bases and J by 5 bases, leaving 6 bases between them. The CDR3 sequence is CASSLRGETQYF. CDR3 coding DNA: TGTGCCAGCAGCTTACGGGGGGAGACCCAGTACTTC.

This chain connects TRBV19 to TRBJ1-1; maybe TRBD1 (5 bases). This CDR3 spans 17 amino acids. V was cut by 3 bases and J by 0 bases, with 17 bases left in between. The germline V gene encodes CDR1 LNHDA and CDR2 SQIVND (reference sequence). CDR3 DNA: TGTGCCAGTAGTATGGGGTGGGGCGGCTTCATGAACACTGAAGCTTTCTTT. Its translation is CASSMGWGGFMNTEAFF. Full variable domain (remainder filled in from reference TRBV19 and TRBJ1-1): DGGITQSPKYLFRKEGQNVTLSCEQNLNHDAMYWYRQDPGQGLRLIYYSQIVNDFQKGDIAEGYSVSREKKESFPLTVTSAQKNPTAFYLCASSMGWGGFMNTEAFFGQGTRLTVV.

The chain's CDR3 is CASSPGGAWPLHF. Written as DNA, the CDR3 is TGTGCCAGCAGCCCCGGGGGGGCATGGCCCCTCCACTTT. This chain links TRBV5-4 with TRBJ1-6; TRBD1 might be the D (6 bases). Trimming pared 4 bases from V and 13 bases from J, leaving 15 bases between. The CDR3 length is 13 residues. The V gene's germline CDR1 is SGHNT and CDR2 YYREEE (reference sequence).

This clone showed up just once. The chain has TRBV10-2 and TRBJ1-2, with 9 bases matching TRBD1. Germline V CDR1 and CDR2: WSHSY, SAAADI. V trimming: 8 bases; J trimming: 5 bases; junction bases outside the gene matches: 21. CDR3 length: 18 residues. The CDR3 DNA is TGCGCCAGCTCGCAGACAGGGGGTGCCACAGGGGGTTTTTATGGCTACACCTTC. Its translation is CASSQTGGATGGFYGYTF.

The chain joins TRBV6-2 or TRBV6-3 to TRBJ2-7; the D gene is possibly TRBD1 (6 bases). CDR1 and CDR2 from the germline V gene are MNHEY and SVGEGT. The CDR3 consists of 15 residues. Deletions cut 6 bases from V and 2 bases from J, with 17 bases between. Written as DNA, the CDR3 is TGTGCCAGCAGCGATCTGGGGGCCCTAACCTACGAGCAGTACTTC. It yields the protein CASSDLGALTYEQYF.